Sequencing of this T cell receptor beta chain was carried out in a study of T cell responses to AZD1222 COVID-19 vaccine. Of note for this clone: Its antigen is as yet unknown.

CDR3 length: 14 residues. Trimming removed 5 bases from V and 3 bases from J, with 11 bases in between. Looked up from germline, CDR1 is MDHEN and CDR2 is SYDVKM. Only in-frame clones appear in the TCRdb table, and some are missing; sequencing was by immunoSEQ multiplex PCR. Of approximately 85,000 clones in the sample, less than 90% are singletons; the top ten hold around 6.7%. General observations from the study: Among the donors, most were white British and more were female, and clonal diversity was possibly underestimated. Vaccine-related CD4 TCRs covered spike, predominating at 160-218 and 743-854. Vaccination with two AZD1222 doses was followed by a rise in Spike-specific TCR breadth and depth.

The sequence was collected from an adult in good health. The specimen was peripheral blood, collected on day 0 of AZD1222 vaccination. The V gene is TRBV28, the J gene TRBJ1-5, with D tentatively TRBD1 (5 bases). Here the CDR3 reads CASSRRTINQPQHF. CDR3 DNA: TGTGCCAGCAGTCGCAGGACAATCAATCAGCCCCAGCATTTT.